A single sample gave rise to the 17 T cell receptor beta chains below, sequenced in a study of PD-1 blockade in classical Hodgkin lymphoma. Each and every patient relapsed after autologous stem cell transplantation, and patients got differing brentuximab vedotin exposure. Only in-frame clones appear in the TCRdb table, and some are missing; sequencing was by immunoSEQ multiplex PCR. The data show some 6,800 clones, with roughly 80% seen just once and roughly 60% held by the top ten. The source material was peripheral blood mononuclear cells (PBMCs), sampled at baseline. These receptors originate from a human donor with classical Hodgkin lymphoma.

The chain links TRBV19 to TRBJ1-5, with D perhaps TRBD1 (5 bases). The ends were cut back, 2 bases at V and 7 bases at J, with 15 bases in the middle. Germline values: CDR1 LNHDA, CDR2 SQIVND (reference sequence). CDR3 length equals 15 residues. The CDR3 nucleotides read TGTGCCAGTAGTATATCCGGTCCAGGGCCCCAGCCCCAGCATTTT. It yields the protein CASSISGPGPQPQHF. Based on the CDR3 plus reference TRBV19 and TRBJ1-5, the full variable domain is DGGITQSPKYLFRKEGQNVTLSCEQNLNHDAMYWYRQDPGQGLRLIYYSQIVNDFQKGDIAEGYSVSREKKESFPLTVTSAQKNPTAFYLCASSISGPGPQPQHFGDGTRLSIL.

This clone appeared a few times. J is TRBJ1-1 and V is TRBV7-3; possible D gene TRBD1, 5 bases. Germline V gene data show CDR1 as SGHTA and CDR2 as FQGTGA. V was pared by 4 bases and J by 6 bases, with 12 bases between. The CDR3 length is 13 residues. The CDR3, as DNA: TGTGCCAGCAGCTCCCTCGGGGACTCTGAAGCTTTCTTT. Its translation is CASSSLGDSEAFF.

The chain employs TRBV4-1 and TRBJ2-5; 7 bases fit TRBD2. The V gene's germline CDR1 is MGHRA and CDR2 YSYEKL. The V segment lost 0 bases and the J segment 4 bases; nucleotides outside the gene matches: 8. CDR3 length: 16 residues. As DNA, the CDR3 is TGCGCCAGCAGCCAAGATCGGGGAGGGACCCGAGAGACCCAGTACTTC. It encodes CASSQDRGGTRETQYF.

The CDR3 coding sequence is TGTGCCAGCAGCTGGGGGGATGAGCAGTTCTTC. Amino acids: CASSWGDEQFF. The chain is built from TRBV9 and TRBJ2-1; D may be TRBD2 (6 bases). The CDR3 covers 11 residues. Germline lookup yields CDR1 SGDLS and CDR2 YYNGEE. V was clipped by 4 bases and J by 8 bases, with 7 bases between them. Combining the CDR3 with reference TRBV9 and TRBJ2-1 gives the whole variable domain DSGVTQTPKHLITATGQRVTLRCSPRSGDLSVYWYQQSLDQGLQFLIQYYNGEERAKGNILERFSAQQFPDLHSELNLSSLELGDSALYFCASSWGDEQFFGPGTRLTVL.

The sample holds a few counts of this clone. This sequence joins TRBV28 and TRBJ2-7; D uncertain. Looked up from germline, CDR1 is MDHEN and CDR2 is SYDVKM. Deletions cut 10 bases from V and 0 bases from J, with 13 bases between. This CDR3 region has 13 residues. Here the CDR3 reads CAIAQISSYEQYF. The CDR3 bases are TGTGCCATCGCCCAGATCAGCTCCTACGAGCAGTACTTC.

The chain has TRBV27 and TRBJ2-5, with 7 bases identical to TRBD1. V dropped 7 bases and J dropped 0; count of bases not matched to a gene: 14. The CDR3 is made up of 17 amino acids. From germline, CDR1 is MNHEY and CDR2 SMNVEV (reference sequence). The CDR3 loop reads CASTPTGYGGYQETQYF. CDR3 nucleotide sequence: TGTGCCAGCACCCCGACAGGGTATGGAGGCTACCAAGAGACCCAGTACTTC.

As DNA, the CDR3 is TGCAGCGTTGAAATATCAGGACAGGGAGGTTACGAGCAGTACTTC. It translates to CSVEISGQGGYEQYF. The genes are TRBV29-1 and TRBJ2-7; 8 bases line up with TRBD1. Germline CDR1 SQVTM, CDR2 ANQGSEA. J lost 4 bases, V lost 2 bases, and 10 bases had no gene match. The CDR3 runs 15 residues.

This chain uses TRBV11-2 with TRBJ2-7; unclear D gene. The germline CDR1 and CDR2 sequences are SGHAT and FQNNGV. The CDR3 is 14 residues long. Trimming shortened V by 1 base and J by 4 bases, and 11 bases separated the two germline ends. The chain's CDR3 is CASSLGVQSYEQYF. CDR3 in DNA: TGTGCCAGCAGCTTAGGAGTTCAGAGTTACGAGCAGTACTTC.

This clone was observed a single time. This chain links TRBV7-9 with TRBJ2-2, with D hard to call. This CDR3 contains 12 residues. Trimming cost V 5 bases and J 7 bases, with 8 bases left between them. From germline, CDR1 is SEHNR and CDR2 FQNEAQ (reference sequence). The CDR3 DNA sequence: TGTGCCAGCAGCCCCATAGTCGGGGAGCTGTTTTTT. This sequence encodes CASSPIVGELFF.

This clone was detected once. V and J are TRBV19 and TRBJ1-1; D possibly corresponds to TRBD1 (5 bases). The length of the CDR3 is 13 residues. Looked up from germline, CDR1 is LNHDA and CDR2 is SQIVND (reference sequence). V lost 7 bases, J lost 5 bases, and 14 bases lay in between. The CDR3 DNA reads TGTGCCAGTATGAGGGGAGTTGGAACTGAAGCTTTCTTT. Its translation is CASMRGVGTEAFF.

The chain links TRBV7-7 to TRBJ2-7; 10 nucleotides align to TRBD1. V shed 1 base and J 4 bases; nucleotides not matched to a gene: 1. The length of the CDR3 is 14 residues. Germline values: CDR1 SSHAT, CDR2 FNYEAQ (reference sequence). CDR3 residues: CASSLGQGAYEQYF. Here the CDR3 DNA reads TGTGCCAGCAGCTTAGGACAGGGGGCGTACGAGCAGTACTTC.

The chain recombines TRBV7-8 with TRBJ1-1; 8 bases align to TRBD1. Trimming at V came to 4 bases and at J to 0 bases, leaving 4 bases not matched to a gene. Looked up from germline, CDR1 is SGHVS and CDR2 is FQNEAQ. The CDR3 spans 15 residues. The CDR3 loop reads CASSSRTGMNTEAFF. CDR3 nucleotides: TGTGCCAGCAGCTCGAGGACAGGGATGAACACTGAAGCTTTCTTT.

The V call is TRBV6-6, the J call TRBJ1-1; TRBD1 matches 10 bases. CDR1 and CDR2 from the germline V gene are MNHNY and SVGAGI (reference sequence). The CDR3 contains 15 residues. Trimming removed 6 bases from V and 7 bases from J; junction bases left unmatched: 11. The CDR3 DNA sequence: TGTGCCAGCAGGGCCGAGACAGGGGGCATTGGTGAAGCTTTCTTT. The encoded protein is CASRAETGGIGEAFF.

V is TRBV28 and J is TRBJ1-3, with 7 bases fitting TRBD1. Germline CDR1 and CDR2: MDHEN and SYDVKM. The CDR3 totals 17 residues. V was clipped by 5 bases and J by 0 bases; unmatched bases: 10. The CDR3 reads CASSEWDSTFSGNTIYF. The CDR3 bases are TGTGCCAGCAGTGAATGGGACAGTACCTTCTCTGGAAACACCATATATTTT.

The V and J genes are TRBV27 and TRBJ1-2; D not resolved. CDR1 is MNHEY and CDR2 is SMNVEV in the germline V gene (reference sequence). The CDR3 consists of 14 residues. Trimming left V 4 bases short and J 4 bases short, with 13 bases between. The CDR3 bases are TGTGCCAGCAGTTCAGTCGAGAGGTCCTATGGCTACACCTTC. Translating gives CASSSVERSYGYTF.

The chain joins TRBV7-8 to TRBJ2-7; D unresolved. The germline V gene encodes CDR1 SGHVS and CDR2 FQNEAQ. Trimming removed 1 base at V and 2 bases at J, with 6 bases between. The CDR3 totals 13 residues. CDR3 nucleotide sequence: TGTGCCAGCAGCTTAGGCCGGACCTACGAGCAGTACTTC. Translating it yields CASSLGRTYEQYF.

V and J are TRBV6-4 and TRBJ2-3; 8 nucleotides line up with TRBD2. CDR1 and CDR2 from the germline V gene are MRHNA and SNTAGT. The trim removed 2 bases at V and 3 bases at J, leaving 7 bases unmatched. The CDR3 runs 16 residues. The CDR3: CASSDGAGGGTDTQYF. The DNA of the CDR3 is TGTGCCAGCAGTGACGGGGCGGGGGGAGGAACAGATACGCAGTATTTT.